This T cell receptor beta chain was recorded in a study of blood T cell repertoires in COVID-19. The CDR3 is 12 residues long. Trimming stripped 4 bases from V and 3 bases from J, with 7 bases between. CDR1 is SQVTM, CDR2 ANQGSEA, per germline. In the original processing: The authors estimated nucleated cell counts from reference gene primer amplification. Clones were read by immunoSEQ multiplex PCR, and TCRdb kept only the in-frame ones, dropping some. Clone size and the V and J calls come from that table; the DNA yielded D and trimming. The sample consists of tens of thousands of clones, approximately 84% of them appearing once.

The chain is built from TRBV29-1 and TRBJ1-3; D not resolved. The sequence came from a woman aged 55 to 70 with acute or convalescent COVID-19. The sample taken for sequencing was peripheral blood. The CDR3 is CSVGGNGNTIYF. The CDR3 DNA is TGCAGCGTTGGAGGGAATGGAAACACCATATATTTT.